The source of this TCR beta chain is a study of regulatory T cells in long-lasting Graves disease. Study at large: Over 5 years of antithyroid drugs with positive TSH receptor antibodies was taken to mean persistent Graves' disease. General study findings and limits: Persistent Graves' patients possessed reduced TCR diversity relative to recently diagnosed ones. Persistent disease preferred TRBV28, TRBJ1-2 and TRBJ2-5; new disease, TRBV20-1 and TRBJ2-1.

A word on this clonotype: As yet, its antigen is unknown.

The time point denotes: persistent/refractory GD, antithyroid drugs over 5 years with positive TRAb. RNA extracted from PBMCs served as the sequencing template. The CDR3 extends over 13 amino acids. Looked up from germline, CDR1 is LNHDA and CDR2 is SQIVND (reference sequence). The ends were cut back, 1 base at V and 6 bases at J, with 8 bases in the middle. Building of the TCR beta libraries involved iRepertoire HTBI primers and Arm-PCR of CDR3 regions. TCRdb ran MiXCR on the multiplex PCR reads and lists one entry per CDR3 protein. The sample carries some 370,000 distinct CDR3 sequences, around 23% recorded once.

The TCR was taken from a woman aged 40-49 years with Graves disease. The sequences come from peripheral blood mononuclear cells (PBMCs), collected when the disease was refractory, from a patient treated with antithyroid drugs. The gene calls are TRBV19 and TRBJ2-3, with TRBD2 as a possible D gene (5 bases). The CDR3: CASSIGRGDTQYF. The CDR3 coding sequence is TGTGCCAGTAGTATAGGCCGGGGTGATACGCAGTATTTT. The full variable domain, rest sourced from reference TRBV19 and TRBJ2-3, is DGGITQSPKYLFRKEGQNVTLSCEQNLNHDAMYWYRQDPGQGLRLIYYSQIVNDFQKGDIAEGYSVSREKKESFPLTVTSAQKNPTAFYLCASSIGRGDTQYFGPGTRLTVL.